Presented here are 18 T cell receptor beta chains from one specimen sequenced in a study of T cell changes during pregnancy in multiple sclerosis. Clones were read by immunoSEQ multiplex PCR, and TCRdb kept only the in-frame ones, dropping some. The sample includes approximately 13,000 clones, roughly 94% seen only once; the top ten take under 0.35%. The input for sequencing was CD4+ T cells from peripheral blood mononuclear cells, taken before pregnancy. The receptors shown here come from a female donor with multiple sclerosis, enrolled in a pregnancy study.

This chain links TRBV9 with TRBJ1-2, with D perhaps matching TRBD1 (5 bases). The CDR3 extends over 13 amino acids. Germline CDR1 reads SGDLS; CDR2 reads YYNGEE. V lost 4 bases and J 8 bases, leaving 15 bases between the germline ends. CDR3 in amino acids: CASSTGAVVGYTF. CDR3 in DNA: TGTGCCAGCAGCACAGGAGCCGTGGTGGGCTACACCTTC.

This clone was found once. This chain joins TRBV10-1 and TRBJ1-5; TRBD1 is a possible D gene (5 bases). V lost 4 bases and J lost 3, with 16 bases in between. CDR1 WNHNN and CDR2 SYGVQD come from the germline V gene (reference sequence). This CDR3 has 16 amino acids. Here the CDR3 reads CASSVGRADNNQPQHF. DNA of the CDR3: TGCGCCAGCAGTGTGGGCAGGGCCGATAACAATCAGCCCCAGCATTTT.

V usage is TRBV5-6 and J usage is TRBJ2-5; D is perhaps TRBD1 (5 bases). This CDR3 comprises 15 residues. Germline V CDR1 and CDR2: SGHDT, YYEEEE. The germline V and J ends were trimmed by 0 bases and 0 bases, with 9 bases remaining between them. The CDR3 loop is CASSLVRGYQETQYF. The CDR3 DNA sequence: TGTGCCAGCAGCTTGGTTAGGGGTTACCAAGAGACCCAGTACTTC.

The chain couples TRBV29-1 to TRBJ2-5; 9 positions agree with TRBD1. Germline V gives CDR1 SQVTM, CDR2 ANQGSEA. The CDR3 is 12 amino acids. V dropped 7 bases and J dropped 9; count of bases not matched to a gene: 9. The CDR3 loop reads CSGRTGAMSQYF. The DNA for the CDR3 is TGCAGCGGCCGGACAGGGGCCATGTCCCAGTACTTC.

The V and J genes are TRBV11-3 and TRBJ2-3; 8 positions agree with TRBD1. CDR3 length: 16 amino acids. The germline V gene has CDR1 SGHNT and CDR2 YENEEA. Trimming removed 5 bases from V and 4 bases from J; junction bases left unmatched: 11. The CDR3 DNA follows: TGTGCCAGCAGCCGAGGACAGGGAAATATCCCAGATACGCAGTATTTT. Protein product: CASSRGQGNIPDTQYF.

CDR3 DNA sequence: TGTGCCACCAGTCCAAACCTAACAGAACACAGCAATCAGCCCCAGCATTTT. Residues: CATSPNLTEHSNQPQHF. The chain employs TRBV15 and TRBJ1-5; no clear D. The V end was cut by 6 bases, the J end by 1 base, with 19 bases between. The CDR3 covers 17 residues. Germline CDR1 and CDR2: LNHNV and YYDKDF (reference sequence).

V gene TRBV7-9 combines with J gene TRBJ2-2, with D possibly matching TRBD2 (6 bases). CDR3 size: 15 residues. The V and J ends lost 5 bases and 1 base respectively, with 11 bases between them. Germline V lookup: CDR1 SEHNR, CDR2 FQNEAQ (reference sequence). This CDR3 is CASSPRGLNTGELFF. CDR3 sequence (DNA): TGTGCCAGCAGCCCGCGGGGATTGAACACCGGGGAGCTGTTTTTT.

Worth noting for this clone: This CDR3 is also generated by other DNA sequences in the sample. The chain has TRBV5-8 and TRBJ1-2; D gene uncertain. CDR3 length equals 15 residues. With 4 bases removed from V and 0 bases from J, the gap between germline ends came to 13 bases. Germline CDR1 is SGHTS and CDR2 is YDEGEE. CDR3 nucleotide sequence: TGTGCCAGCAGCCTGGCCGGGGTAGCTAACTATGGCTACACCTTC. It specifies CASSLAGVANYGYTF.

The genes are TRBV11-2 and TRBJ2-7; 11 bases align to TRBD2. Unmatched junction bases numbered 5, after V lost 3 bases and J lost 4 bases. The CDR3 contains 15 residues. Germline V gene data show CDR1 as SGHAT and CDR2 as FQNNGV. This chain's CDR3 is CASSLASGGKYEQYF. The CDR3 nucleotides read TGTGCCAGCAGCTTGGCTAGCGGGGGGAAGTACGAGCAGTACTTC.

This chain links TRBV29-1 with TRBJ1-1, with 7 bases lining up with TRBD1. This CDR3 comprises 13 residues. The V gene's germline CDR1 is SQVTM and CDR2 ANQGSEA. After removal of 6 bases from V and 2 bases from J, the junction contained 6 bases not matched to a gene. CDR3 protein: CSVAGQLNTEAFF. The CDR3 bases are TGCAGCGTGGCGGGACAGTTAAACACTGAAGCTTTCTTT.

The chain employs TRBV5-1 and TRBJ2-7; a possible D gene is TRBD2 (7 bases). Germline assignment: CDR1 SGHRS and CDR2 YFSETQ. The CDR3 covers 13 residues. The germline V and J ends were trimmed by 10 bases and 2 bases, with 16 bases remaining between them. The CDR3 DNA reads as TGCGCCTCCTCGGAGGGGGGGGCCTACGAGCAGTACTTC. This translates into CASSEGGAYEQYF.

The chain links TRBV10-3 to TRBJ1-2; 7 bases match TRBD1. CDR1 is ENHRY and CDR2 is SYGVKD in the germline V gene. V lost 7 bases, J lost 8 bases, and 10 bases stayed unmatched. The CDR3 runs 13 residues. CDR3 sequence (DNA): TGTGCCATCACCACCGGACAGGCTGGGGGCTACACCTTC. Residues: CAITTGQAGGYTF.

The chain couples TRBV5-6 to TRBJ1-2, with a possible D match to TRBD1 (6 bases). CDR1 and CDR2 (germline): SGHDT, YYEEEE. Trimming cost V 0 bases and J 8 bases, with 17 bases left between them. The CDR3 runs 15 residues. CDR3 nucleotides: TGTGCCAGCAGCTTGGGTGTGCCCCGGGACATGGGCTACACCTTC. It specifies CASSLGVPRDMGYTF.

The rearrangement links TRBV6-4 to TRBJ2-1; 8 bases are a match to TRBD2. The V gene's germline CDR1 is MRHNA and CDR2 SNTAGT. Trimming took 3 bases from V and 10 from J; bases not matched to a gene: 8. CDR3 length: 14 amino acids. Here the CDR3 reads CASSERGGTQEQFF. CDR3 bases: TGTGCCAGCAGTGAACGGGGGGGCACCCAGGAGCAGTTCTTC.

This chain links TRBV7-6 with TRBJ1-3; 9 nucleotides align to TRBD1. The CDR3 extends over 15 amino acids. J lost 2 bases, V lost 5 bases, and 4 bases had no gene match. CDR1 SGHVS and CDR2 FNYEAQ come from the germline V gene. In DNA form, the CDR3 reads TGTGCCAGCAGCCCTACAGGGGGCCCTGGAAACACCATATATTTT. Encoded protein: CASSPTGGPGNTIYF.

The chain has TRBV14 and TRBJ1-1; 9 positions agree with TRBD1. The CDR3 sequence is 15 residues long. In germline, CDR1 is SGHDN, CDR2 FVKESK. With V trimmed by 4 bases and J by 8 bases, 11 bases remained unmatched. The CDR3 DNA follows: TGTGCCAGCAGCCGCATTCCGGGACAGGGCGGGGAAGCTTTCTTT. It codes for CASSRIPGQGGEAFF.

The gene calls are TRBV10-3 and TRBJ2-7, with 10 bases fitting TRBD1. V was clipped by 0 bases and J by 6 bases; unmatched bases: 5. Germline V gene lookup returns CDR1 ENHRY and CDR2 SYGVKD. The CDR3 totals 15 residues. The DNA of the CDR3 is TGTGCCATCAGTGAGTCGCAGACAGGGGGCACCGAGCAGTACTTC. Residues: CAISESQTGGTEQYF.

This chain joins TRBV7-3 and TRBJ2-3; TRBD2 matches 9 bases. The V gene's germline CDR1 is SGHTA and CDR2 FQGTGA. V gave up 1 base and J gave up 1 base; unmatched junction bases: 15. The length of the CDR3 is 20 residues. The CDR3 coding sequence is TGTGCCAGCAGCTTAAGGGGTTGGGGGATAGCGGGGGCTGGCACAGATACGCAGTATTTT. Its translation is CASSLRGWGIAGAGTDTQYF. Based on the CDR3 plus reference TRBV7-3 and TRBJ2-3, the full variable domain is GAGVSQTPSNKVTEKGKYVELRCDPISGHTALYWYRQSLGQGPEFLIYFQGTGAADDSGLPNDRFFAVRPEGSVSTLKIQRTERGDSAVYLCASSLRGWGIAGAGTDTQYFGPGTRLTVL.